The 25 T cell receptor beta chains below come from one sample, sequenced in a study of human T cells and chemical hapten exposure. In TCRdb, the RACE reads were re-called with MiXCR into one record per CDR3 protein. Among around 380,000 distinct CDR3 sequences listed, about 4.8% were seen once. Time point specified: patch test 1, 2 weeks after DPC sensitization. The sample's treatment: therapeutic diphenylcyclopropenone sensitization with weekly scalp DPC. Specimen: whole blood, collected in connection with sensitization to the hapten diphenylcyclopropenone (DPC). These receptors all come from a woman between 45 and 65 years old with alopecia areata. Some clones in this sample may be carry-over from other donors' samples.

This clonotype came up many times. The J gene is TRBJ1-4, the V gene TRBV27; 10 nucleotides agree with TRBD1. With 5 bases clipped from V and 7 bases from J, the junction kept 4 bases outside the gene matches. The CDR3 is 14 residues long. The V gene's germline CDR1 is MNHEY and CDR2 SMNVEV (reference sequence). In DNA, the CDR3 is TGTGCCAGCAGTCCGACAGGGGGCCTTGAAAAACTGTTTTTT. Encoded protein: CASSPTGGLEKLFF.

This clonotype has just a few counts. The chain links TRBV29-1 to TRBJ2-5; 12 bases are shared with TRBD1. There are 14 residues in the CDR3. Germline V CDR1 and CDR2: SQVTM, ANQGSEA. V was pared by 3 bases and J by 7 bases, with 6 bases of the junction left unmatched. CDR3 amino acids: CSVEGQGAPGTQYF. Here the CDR3 DNA reads TGCAGCGTTGAGGGACAGGGGGCCCCCGGGACCCAGTACTTC.

The sample holds a few counts of this clonotype. The chain links TRBV10-3 to TRBJ2-7; TRBD1 aligns across 8 bases. This CDR3 region has 13 residues. CDR1 is ENHRY, CDR2 SYGVKD, per germline. V lost 7 bases, J lost 3 bases, and 5 bases stayed unmatched. The CDR3 is CAITDTGGYEQYF. The DNA of the CDR3 is TGTGCCATCACCGACACAGGGGGCTACGAGCAGTACTTC.

This clonotype was detected only a few times. The V and J genes are TRBV7-2 and TRBJ1-3, with 8 bases identical to TRBD1. The V gene's germline CDR1 is SGHTA and CDR2 FQGNSA. The V segment lost 4 bases and the J segment 7 bases; nucleotides outside the gene matches: 6. The CDR3 length is 14 residues. The CDR3: CASSSRQGKNTIYF. Written as DNA, the CDR3 is TGTGCCAGCAGCTCGAGACAGGGGAAGAACACCATATATTTT.

This clonotype was detected only a few times. The V call is TRBV29-1, the J call TRBJ1-2; D is unclear. V lost 4 bases and J lost 6, with 9 bases in between. CDR1 SQVTM and CDR2 ANQGSEA come from the germline V gene. The CDR3 consists of 11 residues. CDR3 residues: CSVVGEDGYTF. The DNA of the CDR3 is TGCAGCGTTGTCGGAGAGGATGGCTACACCTTC. The full variable domain, in which reference TRBV29-1 and TRBJ1-2 provide the parts outside the CDR3, is SAVISQKPSRDICQRGTSLTIQCQVDSQVTMMFWYRQQPGQSLTLIATANQGSEATYESGFVIDKFPISRPNLTFSTLTVSNMSPEDSSIYLCSVVGEDGYTFGSGTRLTVV.

The chain couples TRBV6-5 to TRBJ1-6; no firm D call. V was cut by 0 bases and J by 8 bases, with 11 bases left in between. The CDR3 loop spans 15 amino acids. Per germline, CDR1 MNHEY and CDR2 SVGAGI. CDR3 amino acids: CASSYSTGSHSPLHF. For the CDR3, the DNA is TGTGCCAGCAGTTACTCGACCGGGTCCCATTCACCCCTCCACTTT.

This clonotype was seen a few times. V usage is TRBV12-3 or TRBV12-4 and J usage is TRBJ1-5; no reliable D call. The CDR3 totals 15 residues. V lost 2 bases, J lost 2 bases, and 10 bases lay in between. DNA for the CDR3: TGTGCCAGCAGTTTATATTTAGCAGGCAATCAGCCCCAGCATTTT. The encoded protein is CASSLYLAGNQPQHF.

The chain links TRBV20-1 to TRBJ1-6, with D hard to call. V was trimmed by 3 bases and J by 5 bases, leaving 8 bases between them. There are 13 residues in the CDR3. Per the germline V gene, CDR1 is DFQATT and CDR2 is SNEGSKA (reference sequence). The CDR3 here is CSASYTDNSPLHF. The CDR3 DNA follows: TGCAGTGCTAGTTACACAGATAATTCACCCCTCCACTTT.

This clonotype turned up a few times. V and J are TRBV7-2 and TRBJ2-5, with 8 nucleotides matching TRBD1. The germline V gene has CDR1 SGHTA and CDR2 FQGNSA. V lost 4 bases to trimming and J lost 6 bases; unmatched junction nucleotides: 4. The CDR3 totals 13 residues. CDR3 sequence: CASSSRTGKTQYF. The CDR3 DNA sequence: TGTGCCAGCAGCTCTCGGACAGGGAAGACCCAGTACTTC.

At least ten counts were recorded for this clonotype. The chain uses TRBV5-1 and TRBJ1-1; 8 bases map to TRBD1. V trimming: 0 bases; J trimming: 7 bases; junction bases outside the gene matches: 8. Germline assignment: CDR1 SGHRS and CDR2 YFSETQ. CDR3 size: 15 residues. The CDR3 DNA follows: TGCGCCAGCAGCTTGGTTACAGGGGGTTCGAATGAAGCTTTCTTT. Residues: CASSLVTGGSNEAFF.

This clonotype was detected ten times or more. The chain carries TRBV6-1 and TRBJ1-2, with D unresolved. Germline CDR1 and CDR2: MNHNS and SASEGT. The CDR3 is 14 residues long. The ends were cut back, 0 bases at V and 0 bases at J, with 5 bases in the middle. Here the CDR3 DNA reads TGTGCCAGCAGTGAAGCATATCCTAACTATGGCTACACCTTC. Protein product: CASSEAYPNYGYTF.

V is TRBV5-5 and J is TRBJ2-2; TRBD2 matches 15 bases. CDR3 size: 16 residues. CDR1 is SGHKS and CDR2 is YYEKEE in the germline V gene (reference sequence). The trim removed 3 bases at V and 4 bases at J, leaving 1 base unmatched. The chain's CDR3 is CASSSGLAGGTGELFF. The CDR3 DNA reads as TGTGCCAGCAGCTCGGGACTAGCGGGAGGCACCGGGGAGCTGTTTTTT. The full variable domain, with the rest looked up from reference TRBV5-5 and TRBJ2-2, is DAGVTQSPTHLIKTRGQQVTLRCSPISGHKSVSWYQQVLGQGPQFIFQYYEKEERGRGNFPDRFSARQFPNYSSELNVNALLLGDSALYLCASSSGLAGGTGELFFGEGSRLTVL.

In its sample, this clonotype was seen many times. This CDR3 reads CASTPGQGVNEQFF. CDR3 nucleotides: TGTGCCAGCACCCCGGGACAGGGGGTAAATGAGCAGTTCTTC. This sequence joins TRBV6-6 and TRBJ2-1, with TRBD1 matching over 11 bases. V lost 7 bases, J lost 7 bases, and 6 bases stayed unmatched. This CDR3 is 14 amino acids long. Germline CDR1 and CDR2: MNHNY and SVGAGI (reference sequence).

This clonotype was counted at least ten times. The rearrangement uses TRBV9 and TRBJ2-4; D is uncertain. Germline CDR1 and CDR2: SGDLS and YYNGEE. Trimming shortened V by 3 bases and J by 0 bases, and 13 bases separated the two germline ends. This CDR3 is built from 16 residues. The CDR3 reads CASSALPDLAKNIQYF. The DNA of the CDR3 is TGTGCCAGCAGCGCACTCCCCGATCTAGCCAAAAACATTCAGTACTTC.

This clonotype was detected ten times or more. The chain carries TRBV29-1 and TRBJ2-5, with no clear D. V was clipped by 2 bases and J by 3 bases, with 1 base between them. The CDR3 is made up of 10 amino acids. Germline lookup yields CDR1 SQVTM and CDR2 ANQGSEA. The CDR3 is CSVEKETQYF. The CDR3 DNA follows: TGCAGCGTTGAAAAAGAGACCCAGTACTTC. Supplemented by reference TRBV29-1 and TRBJ2-5, the full variable domain reads SAVISQKPSRDICQRGTSLTIQCQVDSQVTMMFWYRQQPGQSLTLIATANQGSEATYESGFVIDKFPISRPNLTFSTLTVSNMSPEDSSIYLCSVEKETQYFGPGTRLLVL.

The chain joins TRBV6-6 to TRBJ2-3; 10 bases are shared with TRBD1. Germline V lookup: CDR1 MNHNY, CDR2 SVGAGI (reference sequence). The CDR3 is 15 amino acids. Trimming at V came to 4 bases and at J to 3 bases, leaving 4 bases not matched to a gene. The CDR3 loop is CASSWGQGRTDTQYF. In nucleotides, the CDR3 is TGTGCCAGCAGTTGGGGACAGGGGCGGACAGATACGCAGTATTTT.

This clonotype was detected a few times. The V call is TRBV7-2, the J call TRBJ2-5, with D hard to call. CDR3 length: 17 residues. CDR1 is SGHTA, CDR2 FQGNSA, per germline. Trimming left V 3 bases short and J 6 bases short, with 23 bases between. CDR3: CASSFLSVVIQSQTQYF. For the CDR3, the DNA is TGTGCCAGCAGCTTTCTGTCGGTAGTAATTCAGAGCCAGACCCAGTACTTC.

This clonotype has more than one count but fewer than ten. The rearrangement uses TRBV20-1 and TRBJ2-1, with D perhaps TRBD1 or TRBD2 (5 bases each). The length of the CDR3 is 15 residues. In germline, CDR1 is DFQATT, CDR2 SNEGSKA (reference sequence). The V and J ends lost 0 bases and 5 bases respectively, with 14 bases between them. The CDR3 DNA reads as TGCAGTGCTAGAGAATCGAGGGGTCTCCACAATGAGCAGTTCTTC. This encodes CSARESRGLHNEQFF.

This clonotype has only a few counts. The chain combines TRBV7-3 with TRBJ1-6; no reliable D call. Germline V gene data show CDR1 as SGHTA and CDR2 as FQGTGA. The CDR3 runs 15 residues. Trimming removed 2 bases from V and 7 bases from J, with 12 bases in between. The CDR3 sequence: CASSLSQAPNSPLHF. The CDR3 DNA sequence: TGTGCCAGCAGCTTATCGCAGGCCCCAAATTCACCCCTCCACTTT.

This clonotype has ten or more counts. V is TRBV28 and J is TRBJ1-1; D is ambiguous. The CDR3 is 13 amino acids. Germline-derived CDR1 and CDR2 are MDHEN and SYDVKM. Trimming stripped 6 bases from V and 13 bases from J, with 21 bases between. CDR3 protein: CASRILTSAVVFF. Here the CDR3 DNA reads TGTGCCAGCAGGATTCTGACGAGTGCTGTGGTTTTCTTT.

This clonotype has at least ten counts. The rearrangement joins TRBV15 to TRBJ1-5; no clear D gene. The germline gives CDR1 LNHNV, CDR2 YYDKDF (reference sequence). V lost 0 bases and J lost 3, with 6 bases in between. The CDR3 sequence is 14 residues long. For the CDR3, the DNA is TGTGCCACCAGCAGAGATAGAGACAATCAGCCCCAGCATTTT. This encodes CATSRDRDNQPQHF.

There are many counts of this clonotype. The junction departs from germline at one end; a sequencing error may be responsible. The chain is built from TRBV3-1 and TRBJ2-4; TRBD2 agrees at 11 bases. This CDR3 is 15 amino acids long. CDR1 is LGHDT, CDR2 YNNKEL, per germline (reference sequence). CDR3 DNA sequence: TGTGCCAGCAGCCCGTCGGGACTAGCGGTGCTATCGTATTCATTC. Translation gives CASSPSGLAVLSYSF.

This clonotype has a count of ten or more. This sequence joins TRBV12-3 or TRBV12-4 and TRBJ1-4; D gene uncertain. Trimming stripped 3 bases from V and 8 bases from J, with 10 bases between. The CDR3 runs to 13 residues. Written as DNA, the CDR3 is TGTGCCAGCAGTTTGTGGGGAGACGAAAAACTGTTTTTT. Translation: CASSLWGDEKLFF.

This chain links TRBV7-3 with TRBJ2-2; 11 bases are shared with TRBD2. The CDR3 is 18 residues long. V shed 6 bases, J shed 2 bases, and the junction held 11 bases outside the gene matches. Germline V gives CDR1 SGHTA, CDR2 FQGTGA. The CDR3 protein is CASSPTRLAGPNTGELFF. The CDR3 coding sequence is TGTGCCAGCAGTCCAACCCGACTAGCGGGGCCAAACACCGGGGAGCTGTTTTTT.

This clonotype came up many times. The J gene is TRBJ2-3, the V gene TRBV5-1; D ambiguous. Trimming took 2 bases from V and 1 from J, leaving 14 bases between them. This CDR3 is 16 amino acids long. Germline assignment: CDR1 SGHRS and CDR2 YFSETQ. The CDR3 region is CASSLGVTGGTDTQYF. The CDR3 coding sequence is TGCGCCAGCAGCTTAGGAGTAACCGGAGGCACAGATACGCAGTATTTT.